What follows is one T cell receptor beta chain and its context. Generated by immunoSEQ multiplex PCR, the TCRdb table keeps only in-frame clones and is missing some. The sample lists 75,000 to 100,000 clones, about 89% occurring once. This sample stems from a study of identifying expanded T cells in peripheral blood. The V and J ends lost 4 bases and 6 bases respectively, with 3 bases between them. The germline gives CDR1 DFQATT, CDR2 SNEGSKA (reference sequence). This CDR3 is 10 amino acids long. The chain links TRBV20-1 to TRBJ1-4; D is uncertain. This receptor was taken from a person aged 18 to 70 in good health. The sample was blood. CDR3 amino acids: CSATDEKLFF. DNA of the CDR3: TGCAGTGCTACTGATGAAAAACTGTTTTTT.